Sequencing of this T cell receptor (beta chain) was carried out in a study of shared clonotypes between healthy human individuals. Method: immunoSEQ multiplex PCR; TCRdb's copy keeps in-frame clones and lacks some. The sample holds 2 million to 2.5 million clones, 80% to 95% seen once. Germline loops: CDR1 MNHNY, CDR2 SVGAGI (reference sequence). The CDR3 contains 15 residues. V was cut by 0 bases and J by 2 bases, with 11 bases left in between. This sequence was found in a man younger than 30 in good health. Some clones in this sample may be carry-over from other donors' samples. The rearrangement links TRBV6-6 to TRBJ2-7; possibly TRBD1 or TRBD2 for D (5 bases each). Sequencing was done on a sample of naive CD4+ T cells from PBMCs. Subset noted: CD45RA+ positively selected. The CDR3 DNA sequence: TGTGCCAGCAGTTACTCGTCTCAGGGACCCTACGAGCAGTACTTC. Translating gives CASSYSSQGPYEQYF.